This T cell receptor (beta chain) originates from a study of blood T cell repertoires in COVID-19. Per the original methods: Amplification with reference gene primers provided the estimates of nucleated cell counts. Some clones are missing from TCRdb's copy, which holds only in-frame ones; the method was immunoSEQ multiplex PCR. From that table come the V and J calls and clone size; the DNA was used to work out D and trimming. The table has around 140,000 clones, around 88% seen once. CDR3 length equals 15 residues. V lost 0 bases, J lost 4 bases, and 12 bases lay in between. Germline CDR1 reads KGHSH; CDR2 reads LQKENI.

V is TRBV18 and J is TRBJ1-2, with D unresolved. The receptor was derived from a man in his sixties with active or convalescent COVID-19. Sequencing was done on a sample of peripheral blood. The CDR3 DNA reads as TGTGCCAGCTCACCACCGTCCCTGACTGGCTATGGCTACACCTTC. This codes for CASSPPSLTGYGYTF.